This TCR beta chain was sequenced in a study of T cells after yellow fever vaccination. This CDR3 contains 15 residues. Between the trimmed V and J ends, which lost 5 bases and 6 bases, there was a span of 19 bases. Germline-derived CDR1 and CDR2 are SGHNT and YENEEA. Each CDR3 protein is one row after TCRdb ran MiXCR on the 5' RACE reads. In the table there are some 200,000 distinct CDR3 sequences, 2.5% to 3.5% of which are singletons. The gene calls are TRBV11-3 and TRBJ1-1, with D possibly TRBD1 on 6 matching bases. The TCR originated in a man aged 18 to 35 who received the YFV17D yellow fever vaccine. This sample comprised CD4+ T cells sorted from PBMCs, obtained 10 days after the yellow fever booster vaccination. CDR3 sequence (DNA): TGTGCCAGCAGCCAGGGGCAGGGATCCGAGCCTGAAGCTTTCTTT. This codes for CASSQGQGSEPEAFF.